This T cell receptor (beta chain) stems from a study of chemoradiotherapy in HPV16-positive cancers. About this clone itself: The antigen remains undetermined.

TCRdb keeps only in-frame clones here, not all; method: immunoSEQ multiplex PCR. This sample carries tens of thousands of clones, about nine tenths of them seen once, and the ten largest clones take over 4%. The germline V gene encodes CDR1 MNHNY and CDR2 SVGAGI (reference sequence). The CDR3 contains 15 residues. Trimming took 6 bases from V and 0 from J, leaving 14 bases between them. Broader study findings: Candidate HPV-specific clones and E7-related TCR motifs grew in tumor during treatment.

The input for sequencing was blood, taken from a patient who underwent chemoradiotherapy. The chain links TRBV6-6 to TRBJ1-1; D perhaps matches TRBD1 (6 bases). This clonotype originated in a human donor with HPV-associated anogenital cancer. As DNA, the CDR3 is TGTGCCAGCAGGGGGGGCAGGGACGTGAACACTGAAGCTTTCTTT. This gives the protein CASRGGRDVNTEAFF.